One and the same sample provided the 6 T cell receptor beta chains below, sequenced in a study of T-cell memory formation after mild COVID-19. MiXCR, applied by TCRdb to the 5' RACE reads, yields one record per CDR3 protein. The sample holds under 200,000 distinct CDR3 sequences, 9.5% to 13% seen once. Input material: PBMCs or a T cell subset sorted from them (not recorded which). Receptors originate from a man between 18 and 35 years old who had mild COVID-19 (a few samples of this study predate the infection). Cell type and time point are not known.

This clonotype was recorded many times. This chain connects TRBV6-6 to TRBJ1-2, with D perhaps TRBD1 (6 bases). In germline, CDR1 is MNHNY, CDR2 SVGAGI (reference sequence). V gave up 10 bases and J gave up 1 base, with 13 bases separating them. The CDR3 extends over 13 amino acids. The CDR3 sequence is CATSTGNNYGYTF. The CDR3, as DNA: TGTGCCACCTCCACAGGGAATAACTATGGCTACACCTTC.

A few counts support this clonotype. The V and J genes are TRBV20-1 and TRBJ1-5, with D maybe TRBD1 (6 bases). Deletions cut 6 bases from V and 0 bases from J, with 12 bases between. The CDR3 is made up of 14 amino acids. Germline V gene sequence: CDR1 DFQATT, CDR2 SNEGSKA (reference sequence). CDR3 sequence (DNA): TGCAGTGCAGGGGGTACCACTAGCAATCAGCCCCAGCATTTT. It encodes CSAGGTTSNQPQHF.

CDR3 residues: CASSPQHMNTEAFF. As DNA, the CDR3 is TGTGCCAGCAGTCCACAGCACATGAACACTGAAGCTTTCTTT. The chain links TRBV3-1 to TRBJ1-1, with D unclear. Trimming removed 6 bases from V and 0 bases from J, with 11 bases in between. Germline V CDR1 and CDR2: LGHDT, YNNKEL (reference sequence). The CDR3 extends over 14 amino acids.

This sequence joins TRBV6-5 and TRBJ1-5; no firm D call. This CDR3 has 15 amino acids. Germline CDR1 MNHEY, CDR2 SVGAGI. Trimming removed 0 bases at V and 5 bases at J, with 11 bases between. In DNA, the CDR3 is TGTGCCAGCAGTTACTCCTGGGAGGGCGATCAGCCCCAGCATTTT. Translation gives CASSYSWEGDQPQHF.

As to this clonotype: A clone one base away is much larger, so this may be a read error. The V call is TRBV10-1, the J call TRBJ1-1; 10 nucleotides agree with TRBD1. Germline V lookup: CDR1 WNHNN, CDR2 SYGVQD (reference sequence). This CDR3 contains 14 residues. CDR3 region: CTSSPGQGTTEAFF. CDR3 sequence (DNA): TGCACCAGCAGTCCGGGACAGGGGACCACTGAAGCTTTCTTT.

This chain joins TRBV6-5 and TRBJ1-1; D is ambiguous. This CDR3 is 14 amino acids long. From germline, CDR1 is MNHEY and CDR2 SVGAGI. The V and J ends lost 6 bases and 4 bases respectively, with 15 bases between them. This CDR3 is CASSRASTPTEAFF. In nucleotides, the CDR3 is TGTGCCAGCAGCCGGGCCTCAACCCCCACTGAAGCTTTCTTT.